This is a list of T cell receptor beta chains from one sample in a study of T cell repertoires in cytomegalovirus infection. TCRdb recomputed calls from the reads with MiXCR, one row per CDR3 protein. The sample yields roughly 570,000 distinct CDR3 sequences, 40% seen once. Their cognate antigens are unknown. The sequenced sample was cultured PBMCs, obtained from culture after CMV antigen stimulation. These receptors were collected from a human donor in good health (CMV status not recorded). Some clones in this sample may be carry-over from other donors' samples. The CDR3 runs from the conserved cysteine through the conserved F or W. Each record gives: J gene, V gene, CDR3 protein.

>TRBJ1-5|TRBV27
CASSTEGGQGPFGNQPQHF
>TRBJ2-1|TRBV7-8
CASSSMRNNEQFF
>TRBJ2-3|TRBV2
CASSAPRGRPTDTQYF
>TRBJ2-5|TRBV12-3/TRBV12-4
CASSPGGGEETQYF
>TRBJ1-3|TRBV7-2
CASSYGVRDTIYF
>TRBJ2-2|TRBV27
CASRRAGGRTGELFF
>TRBJ1-1|TRBV19
CASSIAQNTEAFF
>TRBJ1-3|TRBV6-1
CASSLWRGAVNGNTIYF
>TRBJ2-1|TRBV20-1
CSARDWGQGFYNEQFF
>TRBJ2-6|TRBV19
CASRTGTGNSGANVLTF
>TRBJ2-1|TRBV6-5
CASRREYYNEQFF
>TRBJ2-7|TRBV7-2
CASSWGVAGASYEQYF
>TRBJ2-1|TRBV6-6
CASTWTGGDHNEQFF
>TRBJ2-7|TRBV13
CASSLLGDRGEQYF
>TRBJ1-5|TRBV6-1
CASSTGSNQPQHF
>TRBJ2-3|TRBV6-1
CASRPGTSPHTQYF
>TRBJ1-5|TRBV19
CASKSGSGGWGNQPQHF
>TRBJ2-1|TRBV7-2
CASSLDIVGFF
>TRBJ2-7|TRBV4-3
CASSQESSGRAGEQYF
>TRBJ1-6|TRBV28
CASSWGPGTGYWDSPLHF
>TRBJ2-7|TRBV7-2
CASSSRGQGAREQYF
>TRBJ2-1|TRBV25-1
CAMQTSGQLLDEQFF
>TRBJ2-5|TRBV7-8
CASSLERSGVGETQYF
>TRBJ2-5|TRBV6-6
CASSTQRRSQETQYF
>TRBJ2-7|TRBV7-2
CASSLSFGQGYEQYF
>TRBJ1-4|TRBV12-3/TRBV12-4
CASSSRGGRAEKLFF
>TRBJ1-4|TRBV7-2
CASSELQGASEKLFF
>TRBJ2-7|TRBV19
CASSPGTSGGLGSYEQYF
>TRBJ2-7|TRBV27
CASSLSGLAGLTYEQYF
>TRBJ1-6|TRBV7-6
CASSQPQGSYNSPLHF
>TRBJ2-3|TRBV7-2
CASSLVGTSLGRDTQYF
>TRBJ2-1|TRBV4-3
CASSQDASGRGGEQFF
>TRBJ2-7|TRBV11-2
CASSLGQGKQYF
>TRBJ1-5|TRBV20-1
CSVADLNQPQHF
>TRBJ2-1|TRBV12-3/TRBV12-4
CASSLSPGYNEQFF
>TRBJ2-1|TRBV6-5
CASRELAGSYNEQFF
>TRBJ2-3|TRBV7-2
CASSSGLAGGVGTDTQYF
>TRBJ2-7|TRBV28
CATGLTYEQYF
>TRBJ1-5|TRBV19
CASRSMGNQPQHF
>TRBJ1-3|TRBV6-5
CASSYSSGTGNTIYF
>TRBJ1-1|TRBV7-2
CASSYPTGRTSEAFF
>TRBJ2-7|TRBV7-2
CASSPAGQGPYEQYF
>TRBJ1-2|TRBV7-6
CASSPGQGWFGYTF
>TRBJ2-5|TRBV2
CASSDTNKETQYF
>TRBJ2-7|TRBV24-1
CAFTVGRRYEQYF
>TRBJ2-5|TRBV29-1
CSAWTSGRAGKETQYF
>TRBJ2-7|TRBV7-2
CASSGQRISYEQYF
>TRBJ1-1|TRBV7-9
CASSLGSTGNTEAFF
>TRBJ1-2|TRBV19
CASNPGTGFHGYTF
>TRBJ2-5|TRBV7-2
CASSGLGTDQETQYF